Included here is one TCR beta chain sequence, with context. This clonotype has ten or more counts. This clone's antigen is unknown. No qualities accompany the bases; no much larger clone lies one base away. The sample belongs to a study of T cells after yellow fever vaccination (dated by TCRdb to about 2019). In the study overall: Libraries from fractions with low cell numbers were prepared with the SMART-Seq v4 Ultra Low Input RNA kit. Two healthy male donors made up the cohort, one aged 18 to 30 years and the other aged 30 to 40 years. Blood was collected at multiple timepoints before and after primary and secondary immunization, and bulk PBMC replicates and cell subsets were isolated. To follow T-cell clones before and after both primary and booster YFV17D yellow fever vaccination, bulk TCR alpha and beta repertoires underwent longitudinal sequencing. Findings and caveats that apply to the study as a whole: After the booster, most clones that had expanded after primary vaccination were detected again (roughly 96% of CD4 and more than 85% of CD8), suggesting broad maintenance of memory. Compared with the primary T-cell response, the secondary T-cell response was faster but weaker, reaching its peak on day 5 rather than on day 15. Because abundant contaminating clonotypes from the bulk population could be contained in FACS-sorted repertoires, computational filtering was required. Because only a couple of donors were included in the study, the extent to which the findings can be generalized is limited. A small share of clonotypes occurred in both CD4 and CD8 compartments, likely arising from convergent recombination.

Taken from cysteine to phenylalanine, the CDR3 has 15 residues. Kept here is only the CDR3 DNA, which spans 45 bases and is read in frame from base 1. Germline trimming: 0 bases from V, 5 bases from J; junction bases outside gene matches: 3. Via the germline V gene, CDR1 is SGDLS and CDR2 YYNGEE. TCR cDNA was synthesized by 5'RACE template switching, through which a universal primer site and unique molecular identifiers were introduced. Priming for cDNA synthesis came from both the TCR alpha and TCR beta constant segments. Library amplification used two PCR steps, and the second PCR step added sample barcodes and sequencing adapters. Sequencing of libraries was performed on Illumina HiSeq 2500 (2x100 bp) or NovaSeq (2x150 bp). On the authors' methods: MIGEC was used to demultiplex reads and collapse the reads into UMI consensus sequences, and MiXCR was used for V(D)J alignment. Vaccine-responding clonotypes were defined with edgeR using replicate PBMC samples, requiring FDR below 0.01 and a log2 fold change above 5 up to day 15. Each bulk clonotype received a CD4 or CD8 identity based on whether the sequenced CD4 or CD8 repertoire contained that clonotype at higher abundance. The public reads were reanalyzed by TCRdb: fastp trimming at Q25, MiXCR alignment, in-frame beta chains only. Rows with a matching CDR3 protein are joined into one entry that keeps the most common DNA and genes. The authors' filters were not applied to this entry. Within this sample are hundreds of thousands of distinct CDR3 sequences, with around an eighth of them counted one time only. The top ten clones comprise more than 13% of the sample.

The label giving this sample's treatment or condition can be read as: live attenuated yellow fever vaccine strain. At each blood-draw timepoint, two biological replicates of bulk PBMCs were obtained. A standard Ficoll-Paque protocol was used to isolate PBMCs from peripheral blood. TriZol was used to extract RNA from bulk PBMCs, from CD4 and CD8 fractions, and from dextramer-positive and dextramer-negative fractions. Sequenced material: PBMCs, taken on the day of the yellow fever booster vaccination. The rearrangement combines TRBV9 with TRBJ2-2, with TRBD2 matching 8 junction bases. The receptor's source is a man aged 25 to 45 who received the YFV17D yellow fever vaccine. The CDR3 region: CASSVGGLATGELFF. The bases read TGTGCCAGCAGCGTAGGAGGACTAGCTACCGGGGAGCTGTTTTTT.